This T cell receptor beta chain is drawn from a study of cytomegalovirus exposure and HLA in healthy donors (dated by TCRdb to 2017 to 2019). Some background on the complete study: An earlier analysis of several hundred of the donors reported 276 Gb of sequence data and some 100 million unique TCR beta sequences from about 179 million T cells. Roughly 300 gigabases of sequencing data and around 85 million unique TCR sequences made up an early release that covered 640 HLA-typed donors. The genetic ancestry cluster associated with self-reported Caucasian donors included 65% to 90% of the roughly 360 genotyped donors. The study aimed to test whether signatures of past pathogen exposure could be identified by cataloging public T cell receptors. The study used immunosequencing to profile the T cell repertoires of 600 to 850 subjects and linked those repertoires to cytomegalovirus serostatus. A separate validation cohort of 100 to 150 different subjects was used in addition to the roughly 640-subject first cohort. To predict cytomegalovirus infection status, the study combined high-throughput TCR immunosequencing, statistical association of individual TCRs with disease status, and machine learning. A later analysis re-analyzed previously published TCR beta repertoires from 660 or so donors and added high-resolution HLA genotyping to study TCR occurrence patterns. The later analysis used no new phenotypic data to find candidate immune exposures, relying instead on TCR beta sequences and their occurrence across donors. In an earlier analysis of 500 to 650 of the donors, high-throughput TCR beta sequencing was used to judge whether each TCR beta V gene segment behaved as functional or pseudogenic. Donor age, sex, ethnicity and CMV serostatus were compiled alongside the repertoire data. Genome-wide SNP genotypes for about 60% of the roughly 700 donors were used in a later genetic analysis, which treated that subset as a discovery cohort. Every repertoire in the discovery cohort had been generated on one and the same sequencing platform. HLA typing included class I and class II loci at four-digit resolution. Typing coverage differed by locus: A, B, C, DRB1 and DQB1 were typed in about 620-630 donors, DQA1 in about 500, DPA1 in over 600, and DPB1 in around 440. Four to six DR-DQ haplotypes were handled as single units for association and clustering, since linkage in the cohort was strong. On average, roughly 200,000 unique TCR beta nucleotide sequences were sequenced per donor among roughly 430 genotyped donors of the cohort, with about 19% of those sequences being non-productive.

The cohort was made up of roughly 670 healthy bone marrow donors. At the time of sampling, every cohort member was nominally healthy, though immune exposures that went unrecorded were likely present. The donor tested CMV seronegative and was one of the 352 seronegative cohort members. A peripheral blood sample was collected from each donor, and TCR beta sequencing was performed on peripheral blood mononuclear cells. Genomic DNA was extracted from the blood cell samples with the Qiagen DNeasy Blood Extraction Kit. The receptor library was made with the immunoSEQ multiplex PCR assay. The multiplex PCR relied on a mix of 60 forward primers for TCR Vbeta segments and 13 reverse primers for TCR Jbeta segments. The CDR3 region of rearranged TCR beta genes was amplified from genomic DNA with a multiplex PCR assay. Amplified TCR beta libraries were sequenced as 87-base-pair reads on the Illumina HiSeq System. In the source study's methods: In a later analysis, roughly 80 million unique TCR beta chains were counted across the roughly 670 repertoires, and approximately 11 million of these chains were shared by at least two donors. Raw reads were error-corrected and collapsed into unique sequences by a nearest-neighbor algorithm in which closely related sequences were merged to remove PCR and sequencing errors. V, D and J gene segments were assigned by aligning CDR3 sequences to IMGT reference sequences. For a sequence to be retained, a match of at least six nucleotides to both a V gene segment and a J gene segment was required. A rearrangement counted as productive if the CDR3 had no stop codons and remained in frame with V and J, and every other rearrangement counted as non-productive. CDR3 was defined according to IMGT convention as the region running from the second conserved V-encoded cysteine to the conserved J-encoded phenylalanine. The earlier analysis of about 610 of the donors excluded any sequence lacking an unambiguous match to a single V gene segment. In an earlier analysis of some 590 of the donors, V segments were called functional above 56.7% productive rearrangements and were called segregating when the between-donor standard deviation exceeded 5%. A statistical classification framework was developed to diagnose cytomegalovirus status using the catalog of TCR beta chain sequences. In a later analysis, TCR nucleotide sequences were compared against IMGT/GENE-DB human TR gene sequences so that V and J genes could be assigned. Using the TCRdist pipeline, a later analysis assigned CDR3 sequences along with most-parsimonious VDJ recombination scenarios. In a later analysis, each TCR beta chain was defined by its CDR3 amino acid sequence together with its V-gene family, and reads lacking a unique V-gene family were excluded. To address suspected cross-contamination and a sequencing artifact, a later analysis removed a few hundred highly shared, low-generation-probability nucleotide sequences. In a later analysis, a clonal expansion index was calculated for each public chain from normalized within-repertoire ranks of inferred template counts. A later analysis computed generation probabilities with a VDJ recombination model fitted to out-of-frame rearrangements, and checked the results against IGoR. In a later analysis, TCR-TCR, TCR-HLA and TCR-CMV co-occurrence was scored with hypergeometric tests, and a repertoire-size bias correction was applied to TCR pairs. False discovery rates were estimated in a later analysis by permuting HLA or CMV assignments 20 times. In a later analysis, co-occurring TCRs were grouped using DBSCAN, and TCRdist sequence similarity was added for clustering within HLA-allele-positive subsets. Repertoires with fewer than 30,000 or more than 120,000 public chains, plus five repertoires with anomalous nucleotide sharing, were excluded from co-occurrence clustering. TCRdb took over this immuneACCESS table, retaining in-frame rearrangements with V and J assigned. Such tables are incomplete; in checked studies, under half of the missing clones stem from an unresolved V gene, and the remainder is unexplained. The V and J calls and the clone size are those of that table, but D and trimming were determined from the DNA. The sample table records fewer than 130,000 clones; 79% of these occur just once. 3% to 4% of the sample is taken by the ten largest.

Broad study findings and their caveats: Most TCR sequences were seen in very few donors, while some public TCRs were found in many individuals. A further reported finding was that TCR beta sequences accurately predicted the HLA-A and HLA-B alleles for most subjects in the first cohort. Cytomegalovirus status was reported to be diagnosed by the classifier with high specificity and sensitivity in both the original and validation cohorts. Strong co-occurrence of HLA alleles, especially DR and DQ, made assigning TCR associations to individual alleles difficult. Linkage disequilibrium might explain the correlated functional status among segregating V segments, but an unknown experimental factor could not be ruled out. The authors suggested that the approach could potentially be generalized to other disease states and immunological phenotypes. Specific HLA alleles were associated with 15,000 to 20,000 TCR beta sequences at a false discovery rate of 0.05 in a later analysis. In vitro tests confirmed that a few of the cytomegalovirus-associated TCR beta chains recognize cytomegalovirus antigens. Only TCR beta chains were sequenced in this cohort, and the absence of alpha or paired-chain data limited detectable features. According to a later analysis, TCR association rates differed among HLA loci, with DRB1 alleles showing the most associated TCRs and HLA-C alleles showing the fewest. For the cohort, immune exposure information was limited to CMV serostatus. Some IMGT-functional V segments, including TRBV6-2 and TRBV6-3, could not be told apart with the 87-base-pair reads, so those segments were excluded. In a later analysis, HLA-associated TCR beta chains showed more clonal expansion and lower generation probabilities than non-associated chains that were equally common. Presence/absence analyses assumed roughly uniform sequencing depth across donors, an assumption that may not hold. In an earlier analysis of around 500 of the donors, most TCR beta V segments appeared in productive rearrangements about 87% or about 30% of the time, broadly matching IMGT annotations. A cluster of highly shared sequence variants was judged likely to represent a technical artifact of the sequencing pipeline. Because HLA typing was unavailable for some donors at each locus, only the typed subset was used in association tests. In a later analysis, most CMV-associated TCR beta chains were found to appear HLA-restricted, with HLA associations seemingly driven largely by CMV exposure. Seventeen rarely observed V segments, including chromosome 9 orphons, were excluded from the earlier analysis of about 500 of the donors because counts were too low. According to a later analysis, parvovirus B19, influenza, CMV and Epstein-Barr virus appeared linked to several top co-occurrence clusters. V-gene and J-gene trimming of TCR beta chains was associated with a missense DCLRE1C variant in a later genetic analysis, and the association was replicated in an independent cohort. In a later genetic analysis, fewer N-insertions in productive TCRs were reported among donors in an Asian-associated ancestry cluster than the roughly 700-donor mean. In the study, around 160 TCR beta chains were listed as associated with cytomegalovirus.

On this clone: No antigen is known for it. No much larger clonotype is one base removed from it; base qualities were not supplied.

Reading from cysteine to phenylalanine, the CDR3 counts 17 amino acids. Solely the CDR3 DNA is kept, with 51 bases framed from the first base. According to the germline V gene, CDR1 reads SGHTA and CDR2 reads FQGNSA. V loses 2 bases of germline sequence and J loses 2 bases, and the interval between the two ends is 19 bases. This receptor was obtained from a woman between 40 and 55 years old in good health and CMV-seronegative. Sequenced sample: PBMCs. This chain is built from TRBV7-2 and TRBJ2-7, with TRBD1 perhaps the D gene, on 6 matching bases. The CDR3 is CASSLRIPGEVTYEQYF. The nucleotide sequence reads TGTGCCAGCAGCTTACGGATACCAGGGGAAGTCACCTACGAGCAGTACTTC.